The TCR beta chain described here comes from a study of T cells after yellow fever vaccination. Study-wide context: When fractions had low cell numbers, they were prepared with SMART-Seq v4 Ultra Low Input.

Using its own MiXCR run on the 5' RACE reads, TCRdb lists one record per CDR3 protein. The sample contains about 330,000 distinct CDR3 sequences, roughly 8% of which appear only once. CDR1 is SQVTM, CDR2 ANQGSEA, per germline. Trimming cost V 7 bases and J 0 bases, with 7 bases left between them. This CDR3 has 12 residues. This clonotype was recorded many times. The rearrangement links TRBV29-1 to TRBJ1-3; D unclear. This specimen consisted of PBMCs, obtained about 49 days after the first yellow fever vaccination. The TCR originated in a man between 18 and 29 years old who received the YFV17D yellow fever vaccine. CDR3 bases: TGCAGCGCCCACTACTCTGGAAACACCATATATTTT. Its translation: CSAHYSGNTIYF.